Shown below are 25 T cell receptor beta chains from a single sample sequenced in a study of cytomegalovirus exposure and HLA in healthy donors. With 60 Vbeta and 13 Jbeta primers, the PCR was carried out. Assay used: immunoSEQ multiplex PCR; TCRdb lists only in-frame clones, some missing. Counted here are roughly 200,000 clones, around 82% occurring once; the ten biggest clones make up 5.7%. The sequencing input was PBMCs. These receptors all come from a man aged 35 to 55 in good health and CMV-seronegative.

V and J are TRBV5-8 and TRBJ1-2; D may be TRBD1 (6 bases). CDR3 length: 15 residues. Trimming removed 4 bases at V and 0 bases at J, with 13 bases between. Germline V lookup: CDR1 SGHTS, CDR2 YDEGEE. Here the CDR3 DNA reads TGTGCCAGCAGCCCAAGGGACATAGCTAACTATGGCTACACCTTC. This translates into CASSPRDIANYGYTF.

V usage is TRBV28 and J usage is TRBJ2-4; 7 nucleotides line up with TRBD2. The CDR3 has 16 residues. CDR1 is MDHEN and CDR2 is SYDVKM in the germline V gene. V lost 5 bases and J lost 0; bases outside the gene matches: 7. CDR3 protein: CASSMGDYIAKNIQYF. In DNA form, the CDR3 reads TGTGCCAGCAGTATGGGGGACTACATAGCCAAAAACATTCAGTACTTC.

This clone has a single count. This chain uses TRBV6-6 with TRBJ1-1; 9 bases align to TRBD1. CDR3 length equals 11 residues. With 10 bases clipped from V and 10 bases from J, the junction kept 7 bases outside the gene matches. Looked up from germline, CDR1 is MNHNY and CDR2 is SVGAGI (reference sequence). CDR3 loop: CATGGQGIAFF. The CDR3 bases are TGTGCCACGGGCGGACAGGGGATAGCTTTCTTT.

The rearrangement uses TRBV5-5 and TRBJ2-1; D is perhaps TRBD1 (5 bases). Germline V gives CDR1 SGHKS, CDR2 YYEKEE (reference sequence). The length of the CDR3 is 16 residues. Trimming removed 4 bases at V and 3 bases at J, with 17 bases between. The CDR3 bases are TGTGCCAGCAGCCTGCTTCTCGGGCAGGGCTACAATGAGCAGTTCTTC. Translated: CASSLLLGQGYNEQFF.

The J gene is TRBJ2-5, the V gene TRBV6-1, with D uncertain. Germline values: CDR1 MNHNS, CDR2 SASEGT. CDR3 length: 12 residues. V dropped 7 bases and J dropped 1 base, with 7 bases sitting between them. The CDR3, as DNA: TGTGCCAGCAATACATTCCAAGAGACCCAGTACTTC. Translating gives CASNTFQETQYF.

The sample holds a few counts of this clone. This rearrangement joins TRBV5-1 to TRBJ2-3, with unresolved D. Looked up from germline, CDR1 is SGHRS and CDR2 is YFSETQ. V lost 0 bases to trimming and J lost 6 bases, with 5 bases between them. CDR3 length equals 12 residues. The CDR3 DNA is TGCGCCAGCAGCTTGGACGGGGATACGCAGTATTTT. Translation: CASSLDGDTQYF.

This clone was counted a single time. The rearrangement links TRBV4-3 to TRBJ1-4, with a weak D call TRBD1 (6 bases). Trimming took 3 bases from V and 4 from J, leaving 15 bases between them. This CDR3 has 16 residues. CDR1 and CDR2 (germline): LGHNA, YSLEER. The CDR3 loop reads CASSHATGHGNEKLFF. The CDR3 nucleotides read TGCGCCAGCAGCCACGCCACAGGGCATGGTAATGAAAAACTGTTTTTT.

The chain recombines TRBV19 with TRBJ1-1; 8 positions agree with TRBD1. The CDR3 consists of 16 residues. Per germline, CDR1 LNHDA and CDR2 SQIVND (reference sequence). The J segment lost 0 bases and the V segment lost 3 bases, leaving 6 bases of the junction unmatched. The DNA of the CDR3 is TGTGCCAGTAGTATTTGGGACAGGACTATGAACACTGAAGCTTTCTTT. This codes for CASSIWDRTMNTEAFF.

This chain uses TRBV2 with TRBJ1-1, with a weak D call TRBD1 (5 bases). The V and J ends lost 6 bases and 2 bases respectively, with 16 bases between them. The CDR3 runs 15 residues. The V gene's germline CDR1 is SNHLY and CDR2 FYNNEI. CDR3 nucleotides: TGTGCCAGCAGCTTCTACAGGTTCGGCAACACTGAAGCTTTCTTT. Amino acid sequence: CASSFYRFGNTEAFF.

This clone was detected only a few times. The chain couples TRBV2 to TRBJ1-1, with TRBD1 as a possible D gene (5 bases). CDR1 is SNHLY and CDR2 is FYNNEI in the germline V gene. Trimming removed 4 bases at V and 4 bases at J, with 13 bases between. The CDR3 runs 14 residues. CDR3 residues: CASSVVGGSTEAFF. CDR3 in DNA: TGTGCCAGCAGTGTGGTGGGGGGGTCCACTGAAGCTTTCTTT.

The V gene is TRBV7-2, the J gene TRBJ2-2, with a weak D call TRBD2 (7 bases). This CDR3 is built from 16 residues. Trimming left V 6 bases short and J 3 bases short, with 17 bases between. The germline V gene has CDR1 SGHTA and CDR2 FQGNSA. The CDR3 loop reads CASSFSGGGDTGELFF. In nucleotides, the CDR3 is TGTGCCAGCAGTTTTAGTGGGGGGGGCGACACCGGGGAGCTGTTTTTT. Full variable domain (remainder filled in from reference TRBV7-2 and TRBJ2-2): GAGVSQSPSNKVTEKGKDVELRCDPISGHTALYWYRQSLGQGLEFLIYFQGNSAPDKSGLPSDRFSAERTGGSVSTLTIQRTQQEDSAVYLCASSFSGGGDTGELFFGEGSRLTVL.

This clone turned up a few times. V gene TRBV4-1 combines with J gene TRBJ1-2; TRBD1 aligns across 9 bases. The CDR3 has 19 amino acids. V dropped 3 bases and J dropped 1; count of bases not matched to a gene: 15. In germline, CDR1 is MGHRA, CDR2 YSYEKL. The CDR3 loop reads CASSHPGTGTGTFNYGYTF. In DNA form, the CDR3 reads TGCGCCAGCAGCCACCCAGGAACCGGGACAGGGACCTTTAACTATGGCTACACCTTC.

The genes are TRBV6-4 and TRBJ2-4; D might be TRBD2 (5 bases). Trimming shortened V by 0 bases and J by 6 bases, and 21 bases separated the two germline ends. There are 18 residues in the CDR3. Germline V lookup: CDR1 MRHNA, CDR2 SNTAGT. The CDR3 is CASSDSTRRQAGGNIQYF. As DNA, the CDR3 is TGTGCCAGCAGTGACTCGACGCGGAGGCAGGCCGGCGGAAACATTCAGTACTTC.

The V and J genes are TRBV5-4 and TRBJ1-5; no clear D gene. Looked up from germline, CDR1 is SGHNT and CDR2 is YYREEE (reference sequence). CDR3 length: 14 residues. Trimming took 5 bases from V and 1 from J, leaving 10 bases between them. In DNA, the CDR3 is TGTGCCAGCAGTCTGTCCCCGAGCAATCAGCCCCAGCATTTT. Residues: CASSLSPSNQPQHF.

This chain connects TRBV4-1 to TRBJ1-1; 7 nucleotides agree with TRBD1. This CDR3 spans 15 amino acids. Germline CDR1 is MGHRA and CDR2 is YSYEKL. Trimming removed 1 base from V and 1 base from J; junction bases left unmatched: 3. CDR3 bases: TGCGCCAGCAGCCAAGCAGGGGGAACGAACACTGAAGCTTTCTTT. Its protein product is CASSQAGGTNTEAFF.

The rearrangement links TRBV12-5 to TRBJ2-3; 7 nucleotides line up with TRBD1. J gave up 6 bases and V 3 bases, and 12 bases lay outside the gene matches. Germline V gives CDR1 LGHNT, CDR2 FRNRAP. The CDR3 covers 16 residues. This CDR3 reads CASGFKDRTEPDTQYF. For the CDR3, the DNA is TGTGCTAGTGGTTTCAAGGACAGGACTGAACCGGATACGCAGTATTTT.

The chain uses TRBV15 and TRBJ2-7; 9 bases agree with TRBD1. CDR1 and CDR2 (germline): LNHNV, YYDKDF (reference sequence). V was clipped by 0 bases and J by 1 base; unmatched bases: 4. The CDR3 has 16 residues. The CDR3 here is CATSRDLGTGSYEQYF. The DNA of the CDR3 is TGTGCCACCAGCAGAGATTTAGGGACAGGGTCCTACGAGCAGTACTTC.

There are a few counts of this clone. The V gene is TRBV7-8, the J gene TRBJ1-3, with D maybe TRBD1 (5 bases). CDR1 is SGHVS, CDR2 FQNEAQ, per germline. Trimming removed 3 bases from V and 8 bases from J, with 11 bases in between. The CDR3 sequence is 13 residues long. The CDR3 here is CASSLGHWDTIYF. CDR3 in DNA: TGTGCCAGCAGCTTGGGGCATTGGGACACCATATATTTT.

The chain carries TRBV4-1 and TRBJ2-2; the D gene is possibly TRBD2 (5 bases). This CDR3 has 16 residues. V was trimmed by 0 bases and J by 0 bases, leaving 8 bases between them. Germline CDR1 reads MGHRA; CDR2 reads YSYEKL. The CDR3 region has the DNA TGCGCCAGCAGCCAAGATTGGGGAGCGAACACCGGGGAGCTGTTTTTT. Amino acid sequence: CASSQDWGANTGELFF.

About this clone itself: At one end, the junction sequence differs from germline, possibly due to a read error. The chain uses TRBV11-2 and TRBJ1-1, with 7 positions matching TRBD1. CDR3 size: 13 residues. Germline CDR1 reads SGHAT; CDR2 reads FQNNGV. In nucleotides, the CDR3 is TGTGCCAGCAGGGCCGGGACAGACACCGAAGCTTTCTTT. As protein: CASRAGTDTEAFF. The complete variable domain, with remaining parts taken from reference TRBV11-2 and TRBJ1-1, reads EAGVAQSPRYKIIEKRQSVAFWCNPISGHATLYWYQQILGQGPKLLIQFQNNGVVDDSQLPKDRFSAERLKGVDSTLKIQPAKLEDSAVYLCASRAGTDTEAFFGQGTRLTVV.

The chain combines TRBV4-3 with TRBJ2-5; 7 positions match TRBD2. CDR1 and CDR2 from the germline V gene are LGHNA and YSLEER. Unmatched junction bases numbered 6, after V lost 0 bases and J lost 5 bases. This CDR3 has 15 amino acids. The CDR3 spells CASSQDRGVGETQYF. The CDR3 DNA reads as TGCGCCAGCAGCCAAGATCGGGGGGTTGGGGAGACCCAGTACTTC.

Worth noting for this clone: The same CDR3 arises from other DNA sequences in this sample as well. The chain couples TRBV4-3 to TRBJ2-1; tentative D call: TRBD2 (5 bases). The V end lost 1 base, the J end lost 4 bases, and 5 bases lay between the germline ends. Per the germline V gene, CDR1 is LGHNA and CDR2 is YSLEER. The CDR3 is made up of 13 amino acids. Here the CDR3 DNA reads TGCGCCAGCAGCCAAGGAGGGTACAATGAGCAGTTCTTC. Translating it yields CASSQGGYNEQFF.

The V and J genes are TRBV6-5 and TRBJ1-1; D is unclear. CDR3 length: 13 amino acids. Trimming removed 11 bases at V and 3 bases at J, with 16 bases between. Germline CDR1 MNHEY, CDR2 SVGAGI. The CDR3 DNA follows: TGTGCCGCCTTCCGGCGAGGCGACACTGAAGCTTTCTTT. It translates to CAAFRRGDTEAFF.

This chain uses TRBV2 with TRBJ1-2, with 12 bases that match TRBD1. There are 13 residues in the CDR3. After removal of 8 bases from V and 7 bases from J, the junction contained 5 bases not matched to a gene. In germline, CDR1 is SNHLY, CDR2 FYNNEI. CDR3 nucleotides: TGTGCCAGCGGGGGACAGGGGGCAACTGGCTACACCTTC. It encodes CASGGQGATGYTF.

The rearrangement uses TRBV7-2 and TRBJ1-2, with D maybe TRBD1 (6 bases). The CDR3 has 15 residues. The germline V gene encodes CDR1 SGHTA and CDR2 FQGNSA. Trimming took off 0 bases at V and 8 bases at J, with 16 bases between the two ends. The CDR3: CASSLAQGRAQGYTF. Here the CDR3 DNA reads TGTGCCAGCAGCTTAGCGCAGGGGAGAGCCCAGGGCTACACCTTC.